This T cell receptor beta chain was identified during a study of cytomegalovirus exposure and HLA in healthy donors. This CDR3 has 15 amino acids. After removal of 1 base from V and 5 bases from J, the junction contained 2 bases not matched to a gene. The germline V gene encodes CDR1 SGHVS and CDR2 FNYEAQ. This clone was seen only once. The PCR made use of 60 Vbeta and 13 Jbeta primers. Produced via immunoSEQ multiplex PCR; TCRdb's table is partial and in-frame only. The table includes about 120,000 clones, more than 65% detected once. This sequence joins TRBV7-6 and TRBJ1-2; 12 positions match TRBD1. The specimen was PBMCs. The receptor was derived from a man between 18 and 35 years old in good health and CMV-seropositive. The DNA of the CDR3 is TGTGCCAGCAGCTTAGGGGGACAGGGGGCATATGGCTACACCTTC. Translation: CASSLGGQGAYGYTF.